This TCR beta chain was sequenced in a study of shared clonotypes between healthy human individuals. In the original analysis: There were no quality scores in the junction-only immunoSEQ sequences, so filtering differed. Produced via immunoSEQ multiplex PCR; TCRdb's table is partial and in-frame only. V, J and clone size are taken as reported in that table, and D and trimming were inferred from the DNA itself. The data contain 2.5 million or so clones, 85% to 95% of them singletons. There were only Caucasian adults among the donors, and all lived in Nashville, Tennessee. The clonotype comes from a man aged 18-30 years in good health. Sequencing was carried out using naive CD4+ T cells sorted from blood. Subset here: CD45RA+ positively selected.

CDR3 in DNA: TGTGCCAGCACCCAACGCCCAGGGTCGGGATATACGCAGTATTTT. Its translation is CASTQRPGSGYTQYF. V gene TRBV28 combines with J gene TRBJ2-3; D may match TRBD1 or TRBD2 (5 bases each). The CDR3 is made up of 15 amino acids. Germline V gene sequence: CDR1 MDHEN, CDR2 SYDVKM. V lost 7 bases and J lost 7, with 21 bases in between.